What follows is one T cell receptor beta chain and its context. Its target is not known. The data derive from a study of cytomegalovirus exposure and HLA in healthy donors. Study-wide context: A prior study identified 117 million unique TCR beta sequences from 200 million or so T cells.

The PCR employed 60 Vbeta primers together with 13 Jbeta primers. Some clones are missing from TCRdb's copy, which holds only in-frame ones; the method was immunoSEQ multiplex PCR. This sample has some 150,000 clones, with 79% found just once. The J segment lost 5 bases and the V segment lost 0 bases, leaving 2 bases of the junction unmatched. Germline lookup yields CDR1 MNHNY and CDR2 SVGAGI (reference sequence). The CDR3 runs to 15 residues. Findings of the study overall: As a later analysis revealed, most CMV-associated TCR beta chains appeared HLA-restricted. Accounts indicate the classifier identified cytomegalovirus status with strong specificity and sensitivity. TCR sequences were mostly rare, though some public TCRs occurred in many donors.

The TCR comes from a man aged 45-65 years in good health and CMV-seropositive. The genes are TRBV6-6 and TRBJ2-1, with 9 bases identical to TRBD1. Material for sequencing was PBMCs. The CDR3 is CASSYSGTGNNEQFF. The DNA for the CDR3 is TGTGCCAGCAGTTACTCTGGGACAGGGAACAATGAGCAGTTCTTC.